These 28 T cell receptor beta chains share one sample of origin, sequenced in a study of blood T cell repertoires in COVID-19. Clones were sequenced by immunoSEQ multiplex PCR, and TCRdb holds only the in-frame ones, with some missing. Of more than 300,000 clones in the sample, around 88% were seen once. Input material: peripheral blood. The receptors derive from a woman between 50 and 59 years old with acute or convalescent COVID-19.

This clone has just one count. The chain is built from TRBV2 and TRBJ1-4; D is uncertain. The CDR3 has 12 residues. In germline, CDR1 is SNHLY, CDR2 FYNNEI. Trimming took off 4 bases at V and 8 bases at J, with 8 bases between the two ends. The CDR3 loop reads CASSGKEEKLFF. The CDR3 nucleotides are TGTGCCAGCAGTGGAAAAGAGGAAAAACTGTTTTTT.

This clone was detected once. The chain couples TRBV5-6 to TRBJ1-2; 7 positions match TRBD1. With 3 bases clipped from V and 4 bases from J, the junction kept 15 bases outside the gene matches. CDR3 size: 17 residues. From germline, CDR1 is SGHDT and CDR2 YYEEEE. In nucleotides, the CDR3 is TGTGCCAGCAGCTCCTCGAGAACAGGGGACTCCCTCTATGGCTACACCTTC. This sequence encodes CASSSSRTGDSLYGYTF.

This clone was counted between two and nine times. The CDR3 coding sequence is TGTGCCAGCAGTTTGGAGCGTACGCCACGGACAGGGGTCCCTGGGGGCTACACCTTC. Its translation is CASSLERTPRTGVPGGYTF. The chain links TRBV27 to TRBJ1-2, with 9 bases identical to TRBD1. V gave up 3 bases and J gave up 8 bases; unmatched junction bases: 22. This CDR3 has 19 amino acids. Germline V gene sequence: CDR1 MNHEY, CDR2 SMNVEV (reference sequence).

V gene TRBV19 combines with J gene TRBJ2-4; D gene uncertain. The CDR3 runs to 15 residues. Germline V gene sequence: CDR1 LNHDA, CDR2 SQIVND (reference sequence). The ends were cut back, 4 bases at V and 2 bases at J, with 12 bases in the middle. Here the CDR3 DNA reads TGTGCCAGTAGTACGCTGACATTTTCCAAAAACATTCAGTACTTC. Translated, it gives CASSTLTFSKNIQYF.

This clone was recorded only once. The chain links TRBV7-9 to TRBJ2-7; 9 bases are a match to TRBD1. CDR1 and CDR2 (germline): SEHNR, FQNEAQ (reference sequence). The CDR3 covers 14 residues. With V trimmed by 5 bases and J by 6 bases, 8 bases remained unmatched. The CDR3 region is CASSQGTGLSEQYF. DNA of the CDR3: TGTGCCAGCAGCCAGGGGACAGGGCTCAGCGAGCAGTACTTC.

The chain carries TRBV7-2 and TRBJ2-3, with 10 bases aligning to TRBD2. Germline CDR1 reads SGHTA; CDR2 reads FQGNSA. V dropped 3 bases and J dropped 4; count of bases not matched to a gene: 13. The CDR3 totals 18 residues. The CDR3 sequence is CASSFTPAGGPGADTQYF. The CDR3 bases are TGTGCCAGCAGCTTTACCCCAGCGGGAGGGCCAGGGGCAGATACGCAGTATTTT.

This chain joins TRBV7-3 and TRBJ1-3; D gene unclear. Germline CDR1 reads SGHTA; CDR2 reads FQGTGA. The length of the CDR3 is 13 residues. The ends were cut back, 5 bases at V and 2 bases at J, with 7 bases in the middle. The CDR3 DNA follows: TGTGCCAGCAGCCCGTCCCCTGGAAACACCATATATTTT. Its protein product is CASSPSPGNTIYF.

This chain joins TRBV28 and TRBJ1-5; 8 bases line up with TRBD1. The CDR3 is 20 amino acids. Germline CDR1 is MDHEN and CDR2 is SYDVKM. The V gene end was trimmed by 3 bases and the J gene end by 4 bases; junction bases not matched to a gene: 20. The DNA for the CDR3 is TGTGCCAGCAGTTTTAGGGCAGGGGCAGGGGGCTTTTTCTGGAATCAGCCCCAGCATTTT. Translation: CASSFRAGAGGFFWNQPQHF. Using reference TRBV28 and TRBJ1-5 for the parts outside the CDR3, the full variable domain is DVKVTQSSRYLVKRTGEKVFLECVQDMDHENMFWYRQDPGLGLRLIYFSYDVKMKEKGDIPEGYSVSREKKERFSLILESASTNQTSMYLCASSFRAGAGGFFWNQPQHFGDGTRLSIL.

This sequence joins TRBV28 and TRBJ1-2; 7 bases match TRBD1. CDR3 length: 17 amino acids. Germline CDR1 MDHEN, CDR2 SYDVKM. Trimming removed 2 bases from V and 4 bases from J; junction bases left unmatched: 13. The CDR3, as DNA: TGTGCCAGCAGTTTAATCGAAACAACAGGGGAGTTCTATGGCTACACCTTC. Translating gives CASSLIETTGEFYGYTF.

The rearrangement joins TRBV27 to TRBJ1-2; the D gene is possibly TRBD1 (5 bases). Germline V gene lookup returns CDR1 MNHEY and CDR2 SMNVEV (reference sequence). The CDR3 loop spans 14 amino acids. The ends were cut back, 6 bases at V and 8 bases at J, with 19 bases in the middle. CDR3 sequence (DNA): TGTGCCAGCAGCGTAACGGGACTCGCAAGGGGCTACACCTTC. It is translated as CASSVTGLARGYTF.

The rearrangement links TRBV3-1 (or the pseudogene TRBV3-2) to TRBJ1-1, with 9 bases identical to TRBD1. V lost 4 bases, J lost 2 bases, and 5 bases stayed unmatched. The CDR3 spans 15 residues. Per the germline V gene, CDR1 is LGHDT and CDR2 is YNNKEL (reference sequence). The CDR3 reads CASSRSTGGNTEAFF. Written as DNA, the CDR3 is TGTGCCAGCAGCCGATCGACAGGGGGAAACACTGAAGCTTTCTTT.

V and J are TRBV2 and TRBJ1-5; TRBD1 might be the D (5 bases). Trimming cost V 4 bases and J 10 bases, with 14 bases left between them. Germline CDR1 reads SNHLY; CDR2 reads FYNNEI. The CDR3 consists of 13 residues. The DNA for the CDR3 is TGTGCCAGCAGTGCAGGGCCCGAGGCACCCCAGCATTTT. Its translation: CASSAGPEAPQHF.

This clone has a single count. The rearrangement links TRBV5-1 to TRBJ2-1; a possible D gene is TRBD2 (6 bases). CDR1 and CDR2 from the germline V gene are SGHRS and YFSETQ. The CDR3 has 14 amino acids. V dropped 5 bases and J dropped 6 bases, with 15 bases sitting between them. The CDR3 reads CASRFTGVGNEQFF. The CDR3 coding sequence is TGCGCCAGCAGGTTCACGGGAGTAGGCAATGAGCAGTTCTTC.

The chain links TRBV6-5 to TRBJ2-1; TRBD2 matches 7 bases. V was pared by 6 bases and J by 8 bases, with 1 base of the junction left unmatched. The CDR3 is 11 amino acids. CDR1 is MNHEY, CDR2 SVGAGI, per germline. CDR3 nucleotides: TGTGCCAGCAGACGGGGGGATGAGCAGTTCTTC. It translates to CASRRGDEQFF.

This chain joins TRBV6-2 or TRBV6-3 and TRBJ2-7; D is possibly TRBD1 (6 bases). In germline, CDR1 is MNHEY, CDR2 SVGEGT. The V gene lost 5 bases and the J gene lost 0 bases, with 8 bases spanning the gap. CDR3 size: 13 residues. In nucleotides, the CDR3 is TGTGCCAGCAGTGACAGGATCTCCTACGAGCAGTACTTC. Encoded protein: CASSDRISYEQYF.

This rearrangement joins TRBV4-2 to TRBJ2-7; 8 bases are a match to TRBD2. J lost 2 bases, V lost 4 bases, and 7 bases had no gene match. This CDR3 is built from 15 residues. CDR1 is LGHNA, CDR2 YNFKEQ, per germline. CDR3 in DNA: TGTGCCAGCAGCCTTCGGGGGGGCGGGGCCTACGAGCAGTACTTC. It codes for CASSLRGGGAYEQYF.

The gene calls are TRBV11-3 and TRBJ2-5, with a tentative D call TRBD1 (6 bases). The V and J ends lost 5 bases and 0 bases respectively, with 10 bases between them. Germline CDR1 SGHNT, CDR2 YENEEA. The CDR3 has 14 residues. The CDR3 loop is CASSTRQDQETQYF. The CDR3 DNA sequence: TGTGCCAGCAGCACCCGACAGGACCAAGAGACCCAGTACTTC.

The CDR3 DNA reads as TGTGCCAGCAGCTTAGATTTTACTAGCGGGATGTACGAGCAGTACTTC. Residues: CASSLDFTSGMYEQYF. The V and J genes are TRBV11-3 and TRBJ2-7, with TRBD2 matching 10 bases. The V gene's germline CDR1 is SGHNT and CDR2 YENEEA. The CDR3 is made up of 16 amino acids. J was trimmed by 4 bases and V by 0 bases; bases with no gene match: 6. Using reference TRBV11-3 and TRBJ2-7 for the parts outside the CDR3, the full variable domain is EAGVVQSPRYKIIEKKQPVAFWCNPISGHNTLYWYLQNLGQGPELLIRYENEEAVDDSQLPKDRFSAERLKGVDSTLKIQPAELGDSAVYLCASSLDFTSGMYEQYFGPGTRLTVT.

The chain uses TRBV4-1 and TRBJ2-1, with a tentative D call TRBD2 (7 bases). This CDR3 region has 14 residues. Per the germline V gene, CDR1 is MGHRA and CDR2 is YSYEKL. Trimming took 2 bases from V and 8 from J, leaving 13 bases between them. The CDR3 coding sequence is TGCGCCAGCAGCCAAATCGGGGGGCGGGATGAGCAGTTCTTC. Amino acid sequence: CASSQIGGRDEQFF.

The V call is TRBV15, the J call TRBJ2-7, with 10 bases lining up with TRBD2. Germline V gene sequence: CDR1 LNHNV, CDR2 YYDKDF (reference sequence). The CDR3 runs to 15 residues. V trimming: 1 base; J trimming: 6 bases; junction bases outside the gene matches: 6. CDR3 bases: TGTGCCACCAGCAGAGGGAGCGGGGGGGGTCTCGAGCAGTACTTC. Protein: CATSRGSGGGLEQYF.

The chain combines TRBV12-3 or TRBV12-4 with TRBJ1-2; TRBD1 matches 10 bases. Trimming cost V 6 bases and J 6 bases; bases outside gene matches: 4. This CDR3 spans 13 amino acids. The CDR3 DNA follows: TGTGCCAGCAGCCCCGGGACAGGGGATGGCTACACCTTC. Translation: CASSPGTGDGYTF.

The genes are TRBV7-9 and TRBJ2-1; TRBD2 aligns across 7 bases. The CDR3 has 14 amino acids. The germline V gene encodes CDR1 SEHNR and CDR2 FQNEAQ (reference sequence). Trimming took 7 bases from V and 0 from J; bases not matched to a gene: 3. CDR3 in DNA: TGTGCCAGCACCAAGCGGGACTCCTACAATGAGCAGTTCTTC. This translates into CASTKRDSYNEQFF.

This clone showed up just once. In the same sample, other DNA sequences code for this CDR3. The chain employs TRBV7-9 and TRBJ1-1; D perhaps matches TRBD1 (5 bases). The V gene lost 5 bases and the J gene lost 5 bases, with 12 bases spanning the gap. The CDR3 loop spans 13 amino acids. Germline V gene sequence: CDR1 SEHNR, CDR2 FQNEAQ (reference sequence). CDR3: CASSPDGGTEAFF. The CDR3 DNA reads TGTGCCAGCAGCCCAGACGGGGGAACTGAAGCTTTCTTT.

The CDR3: CASSYSQGAELEQYF. In nucleotides, the CDR3 is TGTGCCAGCAGTTACTCACAGGGGGCGGAGTTGGAGCAGTACTTC. V gene TRBV6-5 combines with J gene TRBJ2-7, with 9 bases identical to TRBD1. This CDR3 is 15 amino acids long. The germline gives CDR1 MNHEY, CDR2 SVGAGI. V lost 0 bases to trimming and J lost 7 bases; unmatched junction nucleotides: 7.

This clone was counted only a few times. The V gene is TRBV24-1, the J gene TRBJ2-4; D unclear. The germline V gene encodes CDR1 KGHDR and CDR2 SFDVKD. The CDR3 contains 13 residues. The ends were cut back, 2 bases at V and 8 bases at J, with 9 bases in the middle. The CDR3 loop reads CATSDWQDDIQYF. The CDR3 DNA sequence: TGTGCCACCAGTGATTGGCAGGATGACATTCAGTACTTC.

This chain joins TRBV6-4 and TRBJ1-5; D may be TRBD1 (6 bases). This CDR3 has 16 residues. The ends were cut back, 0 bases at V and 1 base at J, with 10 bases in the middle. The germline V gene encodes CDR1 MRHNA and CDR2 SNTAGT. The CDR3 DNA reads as TGTGCCAGCAGTGACTCGAGGGGGTCGAGCAATCAGCCCCAGCATTTT. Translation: CASSDSRGSSNQPQHF.

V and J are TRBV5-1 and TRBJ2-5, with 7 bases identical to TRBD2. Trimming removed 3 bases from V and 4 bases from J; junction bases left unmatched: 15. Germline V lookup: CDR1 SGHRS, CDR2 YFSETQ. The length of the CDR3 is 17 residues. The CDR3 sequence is CASSSRYGTTRVETQYF. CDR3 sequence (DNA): TGCGCCAGCAGCTCGCGGTATGGGACTACTCGCGTAGAGACCCAGTACTTC.

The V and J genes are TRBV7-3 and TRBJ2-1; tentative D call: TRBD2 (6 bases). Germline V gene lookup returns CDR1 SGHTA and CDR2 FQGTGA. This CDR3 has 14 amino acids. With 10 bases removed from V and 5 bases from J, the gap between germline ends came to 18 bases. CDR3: CATTKLGSDNEQFF. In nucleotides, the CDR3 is TGTGCCACAACTAAACTCGGGAGTGACAATGAGCAGTTCTTC.